This T cell receptor (beta chain) was captured by sequencing in a study of T cells in Graves' hyperthyroidism and ophthalmopathy. The CDR3 runs to 15 residues. Per germline, CDR1 DFQATT and CDR2 SNEGSKA (reference sequence). After removal of 0 bases from V and 8 bases from J, the junction contained 5 bases not matched to a gene. RNA transcripts yielded amplified TCR beta CDR3 regions. During a first-round RT-PCR of the TCR CDR3, the HTBI primer set was used. TCRdb processed the multiplex PCR reads anew with MiXCR; each CDR3 protein has one entry. The data contain 280,000 or so distinct CDR3 sequences, approximately 14% of them singletons. The sample of blood was obtained at first hyperthyroidism diagnosis (before any ophthalmopathy symptoms). This clonotype was recorded many times.

The chain has TRBV20-1 and TRBJ2-1, with TRBD2 identical over 12 bases. The sequenced sample was blood. The TCR was taken from a woman between 45 and 60 years old with Graves' hyperthyroidism that later progressed to Graves' ophthalmopathy. DNA of the CDR3: TGCAGTGCTAGAGACGCTAGCGGGAGGGGTGATGAGCAGTTCTTC. Translation: CSARDASGRGDEQFF.